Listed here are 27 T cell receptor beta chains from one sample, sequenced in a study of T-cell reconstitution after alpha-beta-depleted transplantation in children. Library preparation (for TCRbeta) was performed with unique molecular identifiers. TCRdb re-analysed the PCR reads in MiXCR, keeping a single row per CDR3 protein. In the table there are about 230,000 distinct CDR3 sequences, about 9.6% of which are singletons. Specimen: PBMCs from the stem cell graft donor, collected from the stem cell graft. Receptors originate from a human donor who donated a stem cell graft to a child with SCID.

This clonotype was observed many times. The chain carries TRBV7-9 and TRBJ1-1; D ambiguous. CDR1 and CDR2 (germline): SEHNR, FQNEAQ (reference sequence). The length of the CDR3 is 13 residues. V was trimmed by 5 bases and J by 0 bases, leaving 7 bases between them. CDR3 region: CASSPQVNTEAFF. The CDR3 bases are TGTGCCAGCAGCCCGCAGGTGAACACTGAAGCTTTCTTT. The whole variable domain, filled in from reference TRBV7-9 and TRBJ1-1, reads DTGVSQNPRHKITKRGQNVTFRCDPISEHNRLYWYRQTLGQGPEFLTYFQNEAQLEKSRLLSDRFSAERPKGSFSTLEIQRTEQGDSAMYLCASSPQVNTEAFFGQGTRLTVV.

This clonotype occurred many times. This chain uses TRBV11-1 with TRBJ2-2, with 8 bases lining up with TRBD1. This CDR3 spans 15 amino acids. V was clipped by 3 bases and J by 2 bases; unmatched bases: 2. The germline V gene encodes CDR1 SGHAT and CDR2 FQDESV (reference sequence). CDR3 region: CASSFGQGNTGELFF. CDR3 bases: TGTGCCAGCAGCTTCGGACAGGGCAACACCGGGGAGCTGTTTTTT.

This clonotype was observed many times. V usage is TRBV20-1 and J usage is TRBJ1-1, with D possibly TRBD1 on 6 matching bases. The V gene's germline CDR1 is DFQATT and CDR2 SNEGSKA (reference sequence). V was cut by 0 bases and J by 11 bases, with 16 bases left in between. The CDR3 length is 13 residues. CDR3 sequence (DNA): TGCAGTGCTAGAGACACAGGGAGCGTGTTGGCTTTCTTT. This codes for CSARDTGSVLAFF.

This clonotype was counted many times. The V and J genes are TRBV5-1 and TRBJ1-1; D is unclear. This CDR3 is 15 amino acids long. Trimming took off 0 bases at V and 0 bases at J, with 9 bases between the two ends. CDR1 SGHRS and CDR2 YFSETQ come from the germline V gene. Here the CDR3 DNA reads TGCGCCAGCAGCTTGGGGGAGGGCGTGAACACTGAAGCTTTCTTT. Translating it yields CASSLGEGVNTEAFF.

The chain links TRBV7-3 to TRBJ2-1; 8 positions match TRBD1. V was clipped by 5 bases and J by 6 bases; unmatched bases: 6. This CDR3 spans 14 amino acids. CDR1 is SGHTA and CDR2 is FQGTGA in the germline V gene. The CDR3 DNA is TGTGCCAGCAGCCCGAGTACAGGGGGCAATGAGCAGTTCTTC. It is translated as CASSPSTGGNEQFF.

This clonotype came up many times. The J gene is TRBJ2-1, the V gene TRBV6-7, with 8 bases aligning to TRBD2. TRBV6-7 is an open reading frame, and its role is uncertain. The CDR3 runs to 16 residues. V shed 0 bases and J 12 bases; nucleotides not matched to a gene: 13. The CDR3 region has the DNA TGTGCCAGCAGTTACTCCGGGACTAGAGGGTTGGTGGTGCAGTTCTTC. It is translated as CASSYSGTRGLVVQFF.

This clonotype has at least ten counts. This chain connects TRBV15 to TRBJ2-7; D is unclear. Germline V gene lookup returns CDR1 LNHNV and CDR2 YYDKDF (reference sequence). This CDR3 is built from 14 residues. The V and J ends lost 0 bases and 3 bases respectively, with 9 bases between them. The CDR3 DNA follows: TGTGCCACCAGCAGAGAATTATGGAACTACGAGCAGTACTTC. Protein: CATSRELWNYEQYF.

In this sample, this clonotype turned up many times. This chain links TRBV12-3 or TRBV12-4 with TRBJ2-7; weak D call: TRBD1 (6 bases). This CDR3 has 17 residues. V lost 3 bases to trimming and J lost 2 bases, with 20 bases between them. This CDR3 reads CASSFFSTGTMAYEQYF. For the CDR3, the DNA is TGTGCCAGCAGTTTCTTTTCGACCGGGACAATGGCCTACGAGCAGTACTTC.

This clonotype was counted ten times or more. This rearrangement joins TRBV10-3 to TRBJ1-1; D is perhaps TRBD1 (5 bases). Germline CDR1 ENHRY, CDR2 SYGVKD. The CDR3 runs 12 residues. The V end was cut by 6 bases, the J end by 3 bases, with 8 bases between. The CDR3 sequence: CAIRDTDTEAFF. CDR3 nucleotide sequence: TGTGCCATCAGGGACACAGACACTGAAGCTTTCTTT.

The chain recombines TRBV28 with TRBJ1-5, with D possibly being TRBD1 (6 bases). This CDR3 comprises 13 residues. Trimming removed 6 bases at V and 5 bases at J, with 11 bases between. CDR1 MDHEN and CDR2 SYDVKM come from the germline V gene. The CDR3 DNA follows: TGTGCCAGCAGAGAGGGGGGCGATCAGCCCCAGCATTTT. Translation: CASREGGDQPQHF.

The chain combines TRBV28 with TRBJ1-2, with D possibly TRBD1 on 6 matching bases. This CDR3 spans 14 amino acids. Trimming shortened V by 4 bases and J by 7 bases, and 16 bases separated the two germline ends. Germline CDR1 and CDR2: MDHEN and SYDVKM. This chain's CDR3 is CASSSGRLGAGYTF. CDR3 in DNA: TGTGCCAGCAGTTCTGGCCGCTTGGGGGCTGGCTACACCTTC.

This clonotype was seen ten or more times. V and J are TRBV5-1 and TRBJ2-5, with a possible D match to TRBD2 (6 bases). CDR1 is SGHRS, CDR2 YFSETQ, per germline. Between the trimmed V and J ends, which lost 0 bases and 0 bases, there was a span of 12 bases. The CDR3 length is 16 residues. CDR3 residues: CASSLVGGANQETQYF. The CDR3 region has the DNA TGCGCCAGCAGCTTGGTTGGCGGGGCGAACCAAGAGACCCAGTACTTC.

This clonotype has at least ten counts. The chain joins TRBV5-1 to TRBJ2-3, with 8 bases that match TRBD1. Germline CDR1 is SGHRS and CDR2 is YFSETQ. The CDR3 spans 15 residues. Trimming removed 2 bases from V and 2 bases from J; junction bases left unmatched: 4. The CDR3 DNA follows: TGCGCCAGCAGCTTCGGCAGGGGGCTCACAGATACGCAGTATTTT. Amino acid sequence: CASSFGRGLTDTQYF.

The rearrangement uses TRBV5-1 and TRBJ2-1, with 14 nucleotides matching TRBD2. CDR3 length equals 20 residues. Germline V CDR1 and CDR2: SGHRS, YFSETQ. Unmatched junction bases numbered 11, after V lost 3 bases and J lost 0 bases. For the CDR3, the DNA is TGCGCCAGCAGCTACCCCGGGACTAGCGGGGGAGCCACCTCCTACAATGAGCAGTTCTTC. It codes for CASSYPGTSGGATSYNEQFF.

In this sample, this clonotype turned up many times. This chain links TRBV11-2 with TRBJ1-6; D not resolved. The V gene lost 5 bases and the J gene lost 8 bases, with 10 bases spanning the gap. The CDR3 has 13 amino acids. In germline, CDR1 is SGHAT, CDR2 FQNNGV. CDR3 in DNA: TGTGCCAGCAGCCCTACGGACGATTCACCCCTCCACTTT. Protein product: CASSPTDDSPLHF.

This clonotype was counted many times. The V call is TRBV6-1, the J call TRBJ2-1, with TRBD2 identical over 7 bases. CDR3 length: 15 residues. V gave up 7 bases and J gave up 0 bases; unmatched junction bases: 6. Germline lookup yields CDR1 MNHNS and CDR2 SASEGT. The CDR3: CASTRRGSSYNEQFF. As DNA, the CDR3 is TGTGCCAGCACGCGGCGGGGGAGCTCCTACAATGAGCAGTTCTTC.

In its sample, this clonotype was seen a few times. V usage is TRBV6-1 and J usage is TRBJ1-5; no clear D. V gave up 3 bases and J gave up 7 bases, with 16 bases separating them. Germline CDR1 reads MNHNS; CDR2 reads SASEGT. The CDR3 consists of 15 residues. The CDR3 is CASSEVPRVGQPQHF. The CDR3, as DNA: TGTGCCAGCAGTGAGGTCCCGCGAGTCGGGCAGCCCCAGCATTTT.

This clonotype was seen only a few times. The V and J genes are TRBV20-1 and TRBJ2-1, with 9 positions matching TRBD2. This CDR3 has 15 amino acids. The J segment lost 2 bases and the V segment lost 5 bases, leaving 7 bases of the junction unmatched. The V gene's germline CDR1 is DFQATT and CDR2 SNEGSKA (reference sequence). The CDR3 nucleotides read TGCAGTGCTTCCCGACCTAGCGGGGCCTACAATGAGCAGTTCTTC. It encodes CSASRPSGAYNEQFF.

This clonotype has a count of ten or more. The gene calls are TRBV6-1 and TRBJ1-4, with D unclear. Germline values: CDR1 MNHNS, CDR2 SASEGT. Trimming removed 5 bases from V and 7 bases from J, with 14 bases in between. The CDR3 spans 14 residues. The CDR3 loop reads CASSRHGEPEKLFF. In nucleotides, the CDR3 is TGTGCCAGCAGTCGTCACGGGGAACCTGAAAAACTGTTTTTT.

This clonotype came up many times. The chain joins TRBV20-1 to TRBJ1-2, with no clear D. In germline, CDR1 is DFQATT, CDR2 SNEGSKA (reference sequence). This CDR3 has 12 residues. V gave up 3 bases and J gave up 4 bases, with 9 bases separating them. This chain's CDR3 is CSASRQPYGYTF. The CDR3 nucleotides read TGCAGTGCTAGTCGTCAGCCCTATGGCTACACCTTC.

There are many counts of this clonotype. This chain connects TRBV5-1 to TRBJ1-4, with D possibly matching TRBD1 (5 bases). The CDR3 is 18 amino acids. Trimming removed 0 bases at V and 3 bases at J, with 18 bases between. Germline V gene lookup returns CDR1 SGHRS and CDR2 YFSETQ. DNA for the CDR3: TGCGCCAGCAGCTTGGCAGGTCGGAGGGCAGGGTCTAATGAAAAACTGTTTTTT. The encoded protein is CASSLAGRRAGSNEKLFF.

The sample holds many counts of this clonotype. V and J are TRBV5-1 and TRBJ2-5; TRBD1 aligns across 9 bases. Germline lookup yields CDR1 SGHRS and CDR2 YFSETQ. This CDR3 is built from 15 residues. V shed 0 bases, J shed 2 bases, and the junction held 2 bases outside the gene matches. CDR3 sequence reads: CASSLDGQGQETQYF. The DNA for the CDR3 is TGCGCCAGCAGCTTGGATGGACAGGGGCAAGAGACCCAGTACTTC.

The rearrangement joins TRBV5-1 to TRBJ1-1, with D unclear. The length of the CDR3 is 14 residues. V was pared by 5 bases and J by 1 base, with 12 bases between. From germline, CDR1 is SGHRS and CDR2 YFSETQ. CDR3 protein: CASSDVGENTEAFF. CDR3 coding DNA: TGCGCCAGCAGTGATGTTGGAGAGAACACTGAAGCTTTCTTT.

The CDR3 reads CASSDLDRAGSNQPQHF. The CDR3 nucleotides are TGTGCCAGCAGTGACCTCGACAGGGCAGGGAGCAATCAGCCCCAGCATTTT. This chain links TRBV6-1 with TRBJ1-5, with 7 bases aligning to TRBD1. The CDR3 contains 17 residues. Trimming took 3 bases from V and 1 from J; bases not matched to a gene: 9. Per the germline V gene, CDR1 is MNHNS and CDR2 is SASEGT.

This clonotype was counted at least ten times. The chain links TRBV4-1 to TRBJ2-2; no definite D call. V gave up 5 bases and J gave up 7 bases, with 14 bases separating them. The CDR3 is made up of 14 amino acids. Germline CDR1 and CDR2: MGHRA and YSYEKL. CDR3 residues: CASSRLPFDGELFF. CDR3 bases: TGCGCCAGCAGCAGGTTGCCCTTCGACGGGGAGCTGTTTTTT.

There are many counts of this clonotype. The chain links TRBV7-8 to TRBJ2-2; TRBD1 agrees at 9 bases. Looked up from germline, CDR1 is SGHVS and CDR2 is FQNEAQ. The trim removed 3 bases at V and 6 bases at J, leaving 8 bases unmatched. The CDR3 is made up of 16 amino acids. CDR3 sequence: CASSLPGQGGSGELFF. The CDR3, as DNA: TGTGCCAGCAGCTTGCCGGGACAGGGAGGCTCCGGGGAGCTGTTTTTT.

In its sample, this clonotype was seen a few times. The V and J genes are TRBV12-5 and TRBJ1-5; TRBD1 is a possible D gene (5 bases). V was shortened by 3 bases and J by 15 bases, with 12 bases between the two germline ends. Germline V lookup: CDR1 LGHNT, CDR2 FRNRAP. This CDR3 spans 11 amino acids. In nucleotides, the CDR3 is TGTGCTAGTGGTTTAGGGGTCCCTCGGCATTTT. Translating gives CASGLGVPRHF.